These 30 T cell receptor beta chains share one sample of origin, sequenced in a study of T cell responses to AZD1222 COVID-19 vaccine (dated by TCRdb to about 2021). This specimen's time point label, per the study, means: baseline before first vaccination. Libraries were prepared through the immunoSEQ multiplex PCR assay. Held by TCRdb, this immuneACCESS table contains in-frame sequences only and omits some clones. Under half of the omission traces to an unresolved V gene where checked; the cause of the rest is unknown. In all, the sample holds approximately 100,000 clones, and less than 95% of those were seen once. The ten largest clonotypes hold 1% to 1.5% of the sample. The specimen was peripheral blood, collected on day 0 of AZD1222 vaccination. Receptor source: an adult in good health.

The chain uses TRBV7-2 and TRBJ1-5; perhaps TRBD1 as D (6 bases). CDR1 is SGHTA and CDR2 is FQGNSA in the germline V gene. V was pared by 5 bases and J by 11 bases, with 13 bases between. The CDR3 spans 12 residues. The CDR3 sequence is CASSTPRGTQHF. The DNA of the CDR3 is TGTGCCAGCAGCACACCCAGGGGTACCCAGCATTTT.

The chain recombines TRBV6-5 with TRBJ2-6; 9 bases align to TRBD1. Germline V gene lookup returns CDR1 MNHEY and CDR2 SVGAGI. With 2 bases clipped from V and 11 bases from J, the junction kept 4 bases outside the gene matches. The CDR3 loop spans 14 amino acids. Here the CDR3 reads CASSYGQGLDVLTF. The CDR3 DNA reads as TGTGCCAGCAGTTACGGACAGGGGCTGGACGTCCTGACTTTC.

The DNA of the CDR3 is TGTGCCAGCAGCGCACGGGTTGGGGATTCACCCCTCCACTTT. This codes for CASSARVGDSPLHF. V usage is TRBV11-2 and J usage is TRBJ1-6; no definite D call. CDR1 and CDR2 from the germline V gene are SGHAT and FQNNGV. This CDR3 region has 14 residues. Trimming stripped 5 bases from V and 8 bases from J, with 13 bases between.

The V and J genes are TRBV15 and TRBJ1-4, with D possibly matching TRBD1 (5 bases). Trimming took off 2 bases at V and 5 bases at J, with 9 bases between the two ends. Germline V lookup: CDR1 LNHNV, CDR2 YYDKDF (reference sequence). This CDR3 is built from 14 residues. As DNA, the CDR3 is TGTGCCACCAGCAGACAGGGTAACAATGAAAAACTGTTTTTT. Its translation is CATSRQGNNEKLFF. Full variable domain (outside the CDR3, taken from reference TRBV15 and TRBJ1-4): DAMVIQNPRYQVTQFGKPVTLSCSQTLNHNVMYWYQQKSSQAPKLLFHYYDKDFNNEADTPDNFQSRRPNTSFCFLDIRSPGLGDTAMYLCATSRQGNNEKLFFGSGTQLSVL.

V is TRBV28 and J is TRBJ2-7, with a possible D match to TRBD1 (5 bases). There are 14 residues in the CDR3. Germline V lookup: CDR1 MDHEN, CDR2 SYDVKM. V lost 5 bases to trimming and J lost 5 bases, with 16 bases between them. The CDR3 DNA reads TGTGCCAGCAGTCCCCCCATGGGCAGGGACGAGCAGTACTTC. Amino acid sequence: CASSPPMGRDEQYF.

The gene calls are TRBV5-6 and TRBJ1-2, with 7 bases matching TRBD1. J lost 7 bases, V lost 4 bases, and 10 bases had no gene match. The CDR3 extends over 14 amino acids. Germline-derived CDR1 and CDR2 are SGHDT and YYEEEE. For the CDR3, the DNA is TGTGCCAGCAGCCACAACAGGGGACTGAGTGGCTACACCTTC. Translated: CASSHNRGLSGYTF. The complete variable domain, with remaining parts taken from reference TRBV5-6 and TRBJ1-2, reads DAGVTQSPTHLIKTRGQQVTLRCSPKSGHDTVSWYQQALGQGPQFIFQYYEEEERQRGNFPDRFSGHQFPNYSSELNVNALLLGDSALYLCASSHNRGLSGYTFGSGTRLTVV.

The chain combines TRBV28 with TRBJ1-5; D gene uncertain. The CDR3 has 12 amino acids. The V end lost 1 base, the J end lost 6 bases, and 4 bases lay between the germline ends. Per the germline V gene, CDR1 is MDHEN and CDR2 is SYDVKM. Written as DNA, the CDR3 is TGTGCCAGCAGTTTATCCGGTCAGCCCCAGCATTTT. Residues: CASSLSGQPQHF.

V usage is TRBV7-9 and J usage is TRBJ2-1; D call uncertain. The germline CDR1 and CDR2 sequences are SEHNR and FQNEAQ (reference sequence). V was shortened by 5 bases and J by 8 bases, with 16 bases between the two germline ends. CDR3 length equals 14 residues. CDR3 in amino acids: CASSHIPPRYEQFF. For the CDR3, the DNA is TGTGCCAGCAGCCATATCCCACCGCGCTATGAGCAGTTCTTC. Full variable domain (remainder filled in from reference TRBV7-9 and TRBJ2-1): DTGVSQNPRHKITKRGQNVTFRCDPISEHNRLYWYRQTLGQGPEFLTYFQNEAQLEKSRLLSDRFSAERPKGSFSTLEIQRTEQGDSAMYLCASSHIPPRYEQFFGPGTRLTVL.

V and J are TRBV3-1 (or the pseudogene TRBV3-2) and TRBJ2-5; 9 bases fit TRBD1. Germline loops: CDR1 LGHDT, CDR2 YNNKEL (reference sequence). V lost 2 bases and J lost 5; bases outside the gene matches: 3. The CDR3 contains 14 residues. This CDR3 is CASSQTGGRETQYF. The CDR3 nucleotides are TGTGCCAGCAGCCAAACAGGGGGCAGGGAGACCCAGTACTTC.

This sequence joins TRBV4-1 and TRBJ2-2; the D call may be TRBD1 or TRBD2 (5 bases each). Germline V gene lookup returns CDR1 MGHRA and CDR2 YSYEKL. The CDR3 extends over 15 amino acids. V gave up 2 bases and J gave up 5 bases, with 12 bases separating them. The CDR3 reads CASSQPTGGTGELFF. In nucleotides, the CDR3 is TGCGCCAGCAGCCAACCTACAGGAGGTACCGGGGAGCTGTTTTTT.

V and J are TRBV27 and TRBJ1-4, with TRBD1 matching over 7 bases. CDR1 and CDR2 (germline): MNHEY, SMNVEV (reference sequence). The trim removed 7 bases at V and 4 bases at J, leaving 12 bases unmatched. There are 16 residues in the CDR3. CDR3 loop: CASKTGTAAYNEKLFF. The CDR3 DNA reads as TGTGCCAGCAAGACCGGGACAGCAGCTTATAATGAAAAACTGTTTTTT.

The gene calls are TRBV27 and TRBJ2-5; D is tentatively TRBD1 or TRBD2 (5 bases each). Trimming shortened V by 0 bases and J by 5 bases, and 16 bases separated the two germline ends. Germline assignment: CDR1 MNHEY and CDR2 SMNVEV (reference sequence). CDR3 length equals 16 residues. The CDR3 DNA follows: TGTGCCAGCAGTTTATCGGGACCAGACTGGAGGGAGACCCAGTACTTC. This codes for CASSLSGPDWRETQYF.

This clone was seen more than once but under ten times. The CDR3 is CSAINEGYTF. CDR3 bases: TGCAGTGCTATTAATGAGGGCTACACCTTC. The rearrangement links TRBV20-1 to TRBJ1-2, with D hard to call. The germline V gene has CDR1 DFQATT and CDR2 SNEGSKA (reference sequence). The ends were cut back, 4 bases at V and 8 bases at J, with 8 bases in the middle. The CDR3 covers 10 residues.

V and J are TRBV7-6 and TRBJ2-5; 9 nucleotides line up with TRBD1. This CDR3 is built from 16 residues. Trimming removed 0 bases from V and 2 bases from J; junction bases left unmatched: 4. Germline values: CDR1 SGHVS, CDR2 FNYEAQ. The CDR3 sequence is CASSLAWTGDQETQYF. CDR3 nucleotides: TGTGCCAGCAGCTTAGCATGGACAGGGGATCAAGAGACCCAGTACTTC.

The chain is built from TRBV5-1 and TRBJ1-1; TRBD1 agrees at 8 bases. CDR3 length: 16 residues. Germline CDR1 and CDR2: SGHRS and YFSETQ. With V trimmed by 4 bases and J by 1 base, 9 bases remained unmatched. CDR3 coding DNA: TGCGCCAGCAGCCGGACAGGGTTCAGGAGGAACACTGAAGCTTTCTTT. Translating it yields CASSRTGFRRNTEAFF.

V is TRBV5-1 and J is TRBJ2-5; D may be TRBD1 (6 bases). With 3 bases removed from V and 4 bases from J, the gap between germline ends came to 10 bases. The length of the CDR3 is 13 residues. The germline CDR1 and CDR2 sequences are SGHRS and YFSETQ. CDR3 bases: TGCGCCAGCAGCTCGGGACACCTAGAGACCCAGTACTTC. Its protein product is CASSSGHLETQYF.

V is TRBV15 and J is TRBJ2-7; possible D gene TRBD1, 5 bases. The CDR3 length is 13 residues. Germline V gene lookup returns CDR1 LNHNV and CDR2 YYDKDF (reference sequence). V lost 5 bases and J lost 4, with 12 bases in between. The CDR3 DNA reads TGTGCCACCAGCGGGCCGGACACGTACGAGCAGTACTTC. Translating gives CATSGPDTYEQYF.

This chain links TRBV30 with TRBJ2-2; a weak D match, TRBD1 (5 bases). CDR1 GTSNPN and CDR2 SVGIG come from the germline V gene (reference sequence). The CDR3 runs 13 residues. Deletions cut 7 bases from V and 3 bases from J, with 12 bases between. The CDR3 loop is CASILRDTGELFF. The CDR3 DNA is TGTGCCTCGATACTCAGGGACACCGGGGAGCTGTTTTTT.

This chain joins TRBV11-2 and TRBJ2-3; D gene uncertain. The CDR3 loop spans 13 amino acids. Germline V lookup: CDR1 SGHAT, CDR2 FQNNGV. Trimming removed 5 bases from V and 3 bases from J, with 9 bases in between. The DNA of the CDR3 is TGTGCCAGCAGCCCAACTGTAACAGATACGCAGTATTTT. It translates to CASSPTVTDTQYF.

This chain connects TRBV19 to TRBJ1-4, with TRBD1 as a possible D gene (6 bases). The length of the CDR3 is 16 residues. Germline V lookup: CDR1 LNHDA, CDR2 SQIVND (reference sequence). The V gene lost 5 bases and the J gene lost 6 bases, with 19 bases spanning the gap. CDR3 sequence reads: CASSRQGLVTDEKLFF. CDR3 nucleotides: TGTGCCAGTAGTCGGCAGGGGCTTGTGACGGATGAAAAACTGTTTTTT.

The chain has TRBV11-2 and TRBJ2-7, with TRBD2 matching 9 bases. The CDR3 is 16 amino acids. Germline trimming cut 2 bases from V and 3 bases from J; bases unmatched to any gene: 8. The germline V gene has CDR1 SGHAT and CDR2 FQNNGV. CDR3 protein: CASSLTTGTSFYEQYF. CDR3 nucleotide sequence: TGTGCCAGCAGCTTAACGACCGGGACTAGCTTCTACGAGCAGTACTTC.

The chain employs TRBV21-1 and TRBJ1-2. TRBV21-1 is assigned pseudogene status. The CDR3 covers 14 residues. The CDR3 reads CASKPWGRVHGYTF. In DNA, the CDR3 is TGTGCCAGCAAGCCCTGGGGAAGGGTTCATGGCTACACCTTC.

V is TRBV6-5 and J is TRBJ1-1; D call uncertain. This CDR3 is built from 13 residues. Germline assignment: CDR1 MNHEY and CDR2 SVGAGI. V was clipped by 6 bases and J by 4 bases, with 12 bases between them. The CDR3 reads CASRRELGTEAFF. Written as DNA, the CDR3 is TGTGCCAGCAGGAGGGAATTGGGCACTGAAGCTTTCTTT.

The chain couples TRBV7-9 to TRBJ1-5; D remains ambiguous. CDR1 and CDR2 (germline): SEHNR, FQNEAQ (reference sequence). V shed 4 bases and J shed 7 bases, with 8 bases lying between them. The CDR3 consists of 12 residues. CDR3 in amino acids: CASSSSAQPQHF. In DNA form, the CDR3 reads TGTGCCAGCAGCTCATCGGCGCAGCCCCAGCATTTT.

CDR3 amino acids: CASSLKLAGYTDTQYF. Written as DNA, the CDR3 is TGTGCCAGCAGCTTAAAGCTAGCGGGATACACAGATACGCAGTATTTT. This chain links TRBV7-3 with TRBJ2-3; 9 bases align to TRBD2. The germline V gene encodes CDR1 SGHTA and CDR2 FQGTGA. V shed 1 base and J 2 bases; nucleotides not matched to a gene: 4. The CDR3 spans 16 residues.

The chain couples TRBV18 to TRBJ2-3, with 11 bases lining up with TRBD2. This CDR3 comprises 16 residues. J was trimmed by 4 bases and V by 3 bases; bases with no gene match: 6. Germline CDR1 reads KGHSH; CDR2 reads LQKENI. This CDR3 reads CASSPGSGGASDTQYF. The CDR3 DNA reads as TGTGCCAGCTCACCGGGTAGCGGGGGGGCCTCAGATACGCAGTATTTT.

The rearrangement joins TRBV28 to TRBJ2-5; the match to TRBD1 covers 11 bases. CDR3 length: 18 amino acids. The trim removed 6 bases at V and 3 bases at J, leaving 15 bases unmatched. The V gene's germline CDR1 is MDHEN and CDR2 SYDVKM. The CDR3 coding sequence is TGTGCCAGCAGCTCCCCCGCCTGGACAGGGGGCTTCGAAGAGACCCAGTACTTC. Translation gives CASSSPAWTGGFEETQYF.

The chain carries TRBV28 and TRBJ1-5; D unclear. Germline assignment: CDR1 MDHEN and CDR2 SYDVKM. V shed 2 bases and J shed 6 bases, with 8 bases lying between them. CDR3 length: 13 residues. The CDR3 protein is CASSLLGFQPQHF. The CDR3 nucleotides read TGTGCCAGCAGTTTACTCGGCTTTCAGCCCCAGCATTTT.

The genes are TRBV2 and TRBJ1-1; D is unresolved. This CDR3 region has 13 residues. Germline CDR1 is SNHLY and CDR2 is FYNNEI. V lost 6 bases, J lost 2 bases, and 10 bases lay in between. The CDR3 nucleotides read TGTGCCAGCAGGGAAACAGCTAACACTGAAGCTTTCTTT. Its translation: CASRETANTEAFF.

The table lists this clone with a count of one. This chain links TRBV9 with TRBJ2-5, with TRBD2 identical over 9 bases. Trimming took 0 bases from V and 5 from J; bases not matched to a gene: 8. The CDR3 has 16 amino acids. Germline V CDR1 and CDR2: SGDLS, YYNGEE. The CDR3 protein is CASSVVGLAGPETQYF. The CDR3 bases are TGTGCCAGCAGCGTAGTCGGGCTAGCGGGGCCGGAGACCCAGTACTTC.